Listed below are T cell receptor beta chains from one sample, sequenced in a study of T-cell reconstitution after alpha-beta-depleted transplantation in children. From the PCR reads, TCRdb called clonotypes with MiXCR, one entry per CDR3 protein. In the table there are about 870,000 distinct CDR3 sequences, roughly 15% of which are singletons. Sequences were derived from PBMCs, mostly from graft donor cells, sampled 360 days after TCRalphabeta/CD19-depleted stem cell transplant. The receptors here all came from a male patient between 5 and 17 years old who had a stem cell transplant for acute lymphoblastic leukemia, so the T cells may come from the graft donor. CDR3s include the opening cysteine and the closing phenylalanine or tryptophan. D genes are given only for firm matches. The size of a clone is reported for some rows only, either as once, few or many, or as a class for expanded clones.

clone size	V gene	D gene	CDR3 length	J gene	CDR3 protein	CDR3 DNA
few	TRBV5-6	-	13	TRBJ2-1	CASIQHRLAEQFF	TGTGCCAGCATCCAACACCGGCTAGCGGAGCAGTTCTTC
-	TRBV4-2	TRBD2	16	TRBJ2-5	CASSQGNKRDQETQYF	TGTGCCAGCAGCCAAGGAAACAAGCGGGATCAAGAGACCCAGTACTTC
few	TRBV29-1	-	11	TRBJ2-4	CSVEDNNIQYF	TGCAGCGTTGAAGATAATAACATTCAGTACTTC
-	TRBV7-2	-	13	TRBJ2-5	CASSSPGGETQYF	TGTGCCAGCAGCTCCCCAGGGGGGGAGACCCAGTACTTC
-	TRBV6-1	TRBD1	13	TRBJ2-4	CAVRQGVENIQYF	TGTGCCGTCCGACAGGGTGTCGAAAACATTCAGTACTTC
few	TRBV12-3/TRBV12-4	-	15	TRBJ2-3	CASSLRARDADTQYF	TGTGCCAGCAGTTTAAGGGCCAGGGATGCAGATACGCAGTATTTT
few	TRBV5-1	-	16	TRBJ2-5	CASSPIRTADTGTQYF	TGCGCCAGCAGCCCAATCCGGACCGCAGATACGGGGACCCAGTACTTC
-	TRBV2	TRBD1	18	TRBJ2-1	CTSSQPGTGGATYNEQFF	TGTACCAGCAGTCAGCCCGGGACAGGGGGGGCCACCTACAATGAGCAGTTCTTC
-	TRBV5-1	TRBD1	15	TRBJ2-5	CASSLGDRGQETQYF	TGCGCCAGCAGCTTGGGGGACAGAGGACAAGAGACCCAGTACTTC
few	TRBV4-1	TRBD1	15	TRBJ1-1	CASSRRTGLRVEAFF	TGCGCCAGCAGCCGCAGGACAGGCCTCCGGGTTGAAGCTTTCTTT
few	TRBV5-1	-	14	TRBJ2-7	CASSYYRAAHEQYF	TGCGCCAGCAGCTACTACAGGGCCGCCCACGAGCAGTACTTC
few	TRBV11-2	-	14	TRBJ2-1	CASSSLGVANEQFF	TGTGCCAGCAGCTCCCTCGGGGTAGCGAATGAGCAGTTCTTC
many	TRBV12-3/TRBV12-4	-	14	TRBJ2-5	CASSLVALQETQYF	TGTGCCAGCAGTTTAGTAGCTCTACAAGAGACCCAGTACTTC
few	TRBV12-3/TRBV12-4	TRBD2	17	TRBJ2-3	CASSPRDYRRDTDTQYF	TGTGCCAGCAGTCCTAGGGACTACCGACGGGACACAGATACGCAGTATTTT
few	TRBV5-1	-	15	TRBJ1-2	CASSWTKFTNYGYTF	TGCGCCAGCAGCTGGACGAAATTTACTAACTATGGCTACACCTTC
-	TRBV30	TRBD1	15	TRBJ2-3	CAWSGTGGSGDTQYF	TGTGCCTGGAGTGGGACAGGGGGCAGTGGAGATACGCAGTATTTT
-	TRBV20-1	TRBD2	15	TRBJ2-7	CSASPGGTLSYEQYF	TGCAGTGCTAGTCCGGGGGGGACCCTCTCCTACGAGCAGTACTTC
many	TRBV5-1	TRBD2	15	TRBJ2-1	CASSLTSGPYNEQFF	TGTGCCAGCAGTTTAACTAGCGGGCCCTACAATGAGCAGTTCTTC
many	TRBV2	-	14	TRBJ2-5	CASSLTGTQETQYF	TGTGCCAGCAGTTTGACAGGAACCCAAGAGACCCAGTACTTC
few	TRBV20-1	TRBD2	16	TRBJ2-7	CSATLLTSGNSYEQYF	TGCAGTGCTACCCTTCTGACTAGCGGGAACTCCTACGAGCAGTACTTC
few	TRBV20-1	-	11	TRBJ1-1	CRGPMNTEAFF	TGCAGGGGTCCCATGAACACTGAAGCTTTCTTT
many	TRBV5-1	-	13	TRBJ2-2	CASKWLDTGELFF	TGCGCCAGCAAGTGGTTGGACACCGGGGAGCTGTTTTTT
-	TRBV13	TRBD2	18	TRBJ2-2	CASSDTIAREGPTGELFF	TGTGCCAGCAGCGATACGATTGCGCGGGAGGGCCCCACCGGGGAGCTGTTTTTT
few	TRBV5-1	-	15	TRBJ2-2	CASTRTAQGTGELFF	TGCGCCAGCACCAGGACAGCCCAGGGGACCGGGGAGCTGTTTTTT
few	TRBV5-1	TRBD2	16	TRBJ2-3	CASSFKLAGGLDTQYF	TGCGCCAGCAGCTTTAAACTAGCGGGAGGTCTAGATACGCAGTATTTT
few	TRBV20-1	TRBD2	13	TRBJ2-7	CSASGTRTYEQYF	TGCAGTGCTTCCGGGACTAGGACCTACGAGCAGTACTTC
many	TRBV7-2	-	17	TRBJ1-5	CASSLGGGQYSNQPQHF	TGTGCCAGCAGCTTAGGGGGGGGACAATATAGCAATCAGCCCCAGCATTTT
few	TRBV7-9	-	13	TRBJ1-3	CASRHRAGNTIYF	TGTGCCAGCCGACACCGAGCAGGAAACACCATATATTTT
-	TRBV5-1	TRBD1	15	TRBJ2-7	CASGTGRVQPHEQYF	TGCGCCAGCGGGACAGGGAGGGTGCAGCCTCACGAGCAGTACTTC
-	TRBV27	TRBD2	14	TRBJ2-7	CASSLGPSGYEQYF	TGTGCCAGCAGTTTAGGTCCTAGCGGTTACGAGCAGTACTTC
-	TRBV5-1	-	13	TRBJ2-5	CASGLIVEETQYF	TGCGCCAGTGGCTTGATTGTGGAAGAGACCCAGTACTTC
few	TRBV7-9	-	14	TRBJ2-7	CASSPDGRRYEQYF	TGTGCCAGCAGCCCCGACGGTCGGAGGTACGAGCAGTACTTC
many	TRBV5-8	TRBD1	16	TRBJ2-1	CASSRRQGSSYNEQFF	TGTGCCAGCAGCAGGAGACAGGGTAGCTCCTACAATGAGCAGTTCTTC
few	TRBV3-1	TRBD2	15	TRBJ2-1	CASSQVRLAGGEQFF	TGTGCCAGCAGCCAAGTACGACTAGCGGGAGGTGAGCAGTTCTTC
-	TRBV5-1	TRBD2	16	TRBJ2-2	CASSPGLAGGHGELFF	TGCGCCAGCAGCCCTGGACTAGCGGGAGGTCACGGGGAGCTGTTTTTT
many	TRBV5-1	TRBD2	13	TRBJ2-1	CASRAGEGNEQFF	TGCGCCAGCCGGGCGGGAGAAGGTAATGAGCAGTTCTTC
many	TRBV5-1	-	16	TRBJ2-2	CASSLGRGGGTGELFF	TGCGCCAGCAGCTTGGGAAGGGGAGGAGGAACCGGGGAGCTGTTTTTT
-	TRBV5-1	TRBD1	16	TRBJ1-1	CASSHTGVSPILEAFF	TGCGCCAGCAGCCATACAGGGGTAAGCCCTATTCTTGAAGCTTTCTTT
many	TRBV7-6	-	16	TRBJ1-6	CASSLRGSSYNSPLHF	TGTGCCAGCAGCTTACGGGGAAGCTCCTATAATTCACCCCTCCACTTT
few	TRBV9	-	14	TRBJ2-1	CASSVPTDGDEQFF	TGTGCCAGCAGCGTTCCAACGGACGGGGATGAGCAGTTCTTC
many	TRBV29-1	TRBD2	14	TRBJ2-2	CSVDPGRVTGELFF	TGCAGCGTTGACCCAGGGAGGGTAACCGGGGAGCTGTTTTTT
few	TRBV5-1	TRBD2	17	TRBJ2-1	CASSYSGTSGQYNEQFF	TGCGCCAGCAGCTACTCCGGGACTAGCGGGCAATACAATGAGCAGTTCTTC
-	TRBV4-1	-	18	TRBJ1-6	CASSLSRVRGKIGSPLHF	TGCGCCAGCAGCCTGAGCCGGGTCAGGGGTAAAATCGGTTCACCCCTCCACTTT
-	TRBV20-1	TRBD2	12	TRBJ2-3	CSARGGGSTQYF	TGCAGTGCTAGGGGGGGGGGAAGTACGCAGTATTTT
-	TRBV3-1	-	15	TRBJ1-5	CASSQGGGGNQPQHF	TGTGCCAGCAGCCAAGGTGGAGGGGGTAATCAGCCCCAGCATTTT
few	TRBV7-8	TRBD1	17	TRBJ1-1	CASSLGYRGSRNTEAFF	TGTGCCAGCAGCTTAGGGTACAGGGGGTCAAGGAACACTGAAGCTTTCTTT
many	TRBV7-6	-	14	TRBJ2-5	CASSLAGERETQYF	TGTGCCAGCAGCTTAGCAGGGGAGAGGGAGACCCAGTACTTC
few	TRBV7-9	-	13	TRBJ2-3	CASSLVLGDTQYF	TGTGCCAGCAGCTTAGTGTTGGGGGATACGCAGTATTTT
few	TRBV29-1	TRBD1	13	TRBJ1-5	CSALQGINQPQHF	TGCAGCGCCCTACAGGGGATCAATCAGCCCCAGCATTTT
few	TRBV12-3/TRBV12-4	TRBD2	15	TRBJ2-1	CASTLLAGSVVEQFF	TGTGCCAGCACCCTACTAGCGGGATCTGTTGTTGAGCAGTTCTTC
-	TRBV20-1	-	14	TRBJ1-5	CSARKTGSDQPQHF	TGCAGTGCTAGGAAGACAGGATCGGATCAGCCCCAGCATTTT